The TCR beta chain under discussion was sequenced for a study of vaccination and CD4 T cells after COVID-19. Looking at the study overall: The post-vaccine samples came a median about 70 days after dose two (range 14 to 241). Overlapping spike pools from SARS-CoV-2 and HCoV-NL63, HCoV-OC43 and HCoV-229E served as culture stimuli.

As regards this clonotype: Its antigen is as yet unknown.

Sample treatment: roughly 10-day PBMC culture with coronavirus spike peptide pools or control peptides (ViraFEST assay). ViraFEST enlarged antigen-specific T cell populations with peptide pools and afterwards sequenced TCRs. Cells were cultured for under twelve days, and then CD4+ T cells were isolated by negative selection. The Oncomine TCR Beta short-read assay sequenced DNA from cultured CD4+ T cells. Each CDR3 protein gets one entry after TCRdb re-called the PCR reads with MiXCR. The sample lists thousands of distinct CDR3 sequences, 20% to 25% occurring once. Looked up from germline, CDR1 is MNHNS and CDR2 is SASEGT. This CDR3 contains 15 residues. The V and J ends lost 6 bases and 8 bases respectively, with 17 bases between them.

What was sequenced was cultured CD4+ T cells from blood. The chain links TRBV6-1 to TRBJ1-6; no definite D call. The clonotype originates from a human donor with COVID-19. The chain's CDR3 is CASSPGQIPYSPLHF. The CDR3 DNA reads TGTGCCAGCAGCCCTGGGCAGATCCCATATTCACCCCTCCACTTT.